Shown below are 3 T cell receptor beta chains from a single sample sequenced in a study of blood T cell repertoires in COVID-19. This table comes from immunoSEQ multiplex PCR, and its TCRdb copy is limited to in-frame clones, with some not included. This sample has about 190,000 clones, with about four fifths found just once. The sequenced material came from peripheral blood. The receptor set was obtained from a man aged 55 to 70 with acute or convalescent COVID-19.

The rearrangement uses TRBV7-9 and TRBJ1-2; a possible D gene is TRBD1 (6 bases). Between the trimmed V and J ends, which lost 7 bases and 7 bases, there was a span of 16 bases. Germline V gives CDR1 SEHNR, CDR2 FQNEAQ (reference sequence). This CDR3 contains 13 residues. For the CDR3, the DNA is TGTGCCAGCACCAATCAGGGGAGCTTTGGCTACACCTTC. This codes for CASTNQGSFGYTF.

J is TRBJ1-5 and V is TRBV7-2, with D tentatively TRBD1 (5 bases). The germline V gene encodes CDR1 SGHTA and CDR2 FQGNSA. The CDR3 has 14 amino acids. V was pared by 1 base and J by 6 bases, with 10 bases between. In nucleotides, the CDR3 is TGTGCCAGCAGCTTAGTCCAGGGAAGTCAGCCCCAGCATTTT. Translated: CASSLVQGSQPQHF.

The gene calls are TRBV20-1 and TRBJ1-5, with a tentative D call TRBD1 (6 bases). V was cut by 3 bases and J by 4 bases, with 19 bases left in between. CDR1 and CDR2 (germline): DFQATT, SNEGSKA (reference sequence). The CDR3 sequence is 16 residues long. The CDR3 region is CSASEGGGHGNQPQHF. The CDR3 coding sequence is TGCAGTGCTAGTGAGGGGGGGGGTCACGGAAATCAGCCCCAGCATTTT.